Below, one T cell receptor (beta chain) is given with its context. It has no known antigen specificity. This likely comes from a read error, as the CDR3 has no conserved phenylalanine or tryptophan at its end. The DNA is omitted, as the CDR3 cannot be located on it reliably, and the CDR3 follows TCRdb's listing. This specimen belongs to a study of blood T cell repertoires in COVID-19 (dated by TCRdb to the early 2020s). Describing the broader study: Samples from collaborators originated in the United States, Italy and Spain and spanned both the acute and convalescent phases of COVID-19. The sample metadata nearly always contained a de-identified subject ID, COVID-19 status, age in years and sex. Where HLA class I and class II types were available, the types were taken from metadata supplied by the sample provider, not from assay-based typing. A freely available public database, intended as a resource for researchers studying the immune response to SARS-CoV-2, is where the repertoires were released. The material from the prospective study consisted of cDNA or gDNA derived from T cells, B-cell-depleted T cells, or PBMCs. The samples were drawn from the first 160 participants of the ongoing ImmuneRACE study and from 1,200 or so subjects provided by 6 global collaborators. Deeply sampled blood TCRbeta repertoires from subjects exposed to, actively infected with, or recovered from COVID-19 were included in the dataset. What the research found in general, with its limitations: How much clinical and demographic metadata was included differed by source and by participant, and the metadata was provided uncurated.

The germline V gene gives CDR1 as MDHEN and CDR2 as SYDVKM. A total of 14 residues make up the CDR3, ends included. Each collaborating institution followed its own protocols to collect whole blood in K2EDTA tubes. Collaborator samples were shipped for TCRbeta analysis as frozen whole blood, isolated PBMCs, or DNA extracted from either sample type. TCRbeta CDR3 regions were amplified from genomic DNA by means of the immunoSEQ Assay, a bias-controlled multiplex PCR. As for the original processing: Within the assay, amplification of reference gene primers was used to estimate how many nucleated cells each sample contained. To quantify the absolute abundance of each unique TCRbeta CDR3 rearrangement, sequence reads were collapsed and filtered. For each sample, productive Simpson clonality was calculated by taking the square root of Simpson's diversity index across productive rearrangements. TCRdb mirrors the immuneACCESS table, restricted to in-frame sequences. Some clones are absent from its copies; in checked studies, under half trace to an unresolved V gene, and the reason for the others is unknown. For V, J and clone size, that table is used; D and trimming come from the DNA. The sample table holds over 130,000 clones, of which 65% to 85% were seen once. Under 5% of the sample is taken by the ten largest.

Rearrangement joined TRBV28 to TRBJ1-2; TRBD1 reflects the table's D call only, with no check against the DNA. The clonotype comes from a woman aged 55-69 years with acute or convalescent COVID-19. Sample: peripheral blood. The CDR3 protein is CASSLSMNRGHSGL.